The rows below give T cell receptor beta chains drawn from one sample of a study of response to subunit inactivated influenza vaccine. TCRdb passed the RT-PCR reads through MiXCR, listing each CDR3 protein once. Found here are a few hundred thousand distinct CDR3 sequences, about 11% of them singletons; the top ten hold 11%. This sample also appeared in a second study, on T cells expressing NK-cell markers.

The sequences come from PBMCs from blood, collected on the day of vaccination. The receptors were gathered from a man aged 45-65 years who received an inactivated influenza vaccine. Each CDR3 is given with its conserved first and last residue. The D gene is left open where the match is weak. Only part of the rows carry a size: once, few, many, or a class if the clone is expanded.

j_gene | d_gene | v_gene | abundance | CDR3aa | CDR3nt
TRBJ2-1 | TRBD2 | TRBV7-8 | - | CASSLLGRRLAGNPYNEQFF | TGTGCCAGCAGCTTATTGGGACGCCGACTAGCGGGTAACCCCTACAATGAGCAGTTCTTC
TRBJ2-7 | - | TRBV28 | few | CASSSTLGPGAIYEQYF | TGTGCCAGCAGTTCGACGCTAGGCCCGGGAGCGATCTACGAGCAGTACTTC
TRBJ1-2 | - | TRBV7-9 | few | CASSETGGYTF | TGTGCCAGCAGTGAGACGGGGGGCTACACCTTC
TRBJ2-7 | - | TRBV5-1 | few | CASSHDGSYEQYF | TGCGCCAGCAGCCATGACGGTTCCTACGAGCAGTACTTC
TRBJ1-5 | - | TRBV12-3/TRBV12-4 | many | CASSFSSNQPQHF | TGTGCCAGCAGCTTCTCGTCTAATCAGCCCCAGCATTTT
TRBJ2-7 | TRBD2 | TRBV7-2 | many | CASSLSLGGGGTYEQYF | TGTGCCAGCAGCTTATCATTGGGCGGGGGGGGAACCTACGAGCAGTACTTC
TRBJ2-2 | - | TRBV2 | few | CATRGGPETGELFF | TGTGCCACCCGAGGGGGGCCGGAGACCGGGGAGCTGTTTTTT
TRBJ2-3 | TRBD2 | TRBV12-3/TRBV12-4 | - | CASSNSGGTDTQYF | TGTGCCAGCAGCAATAGCGGGGGCACAGATACGCAGTATTTT
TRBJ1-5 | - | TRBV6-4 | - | CASPTEVDPRGEGPQHF | TGTGCCAGCCCAACCGAAGTGGATCCTCGAGGGGAAGGGCCCCAGCATTTT
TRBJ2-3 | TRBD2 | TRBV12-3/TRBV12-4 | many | CASSLRRLVGGTDTQYF | TGTGCCAGCAGTTTACGGCGGCTCGTCGGGGGGACAGATACGCAGTATTTT
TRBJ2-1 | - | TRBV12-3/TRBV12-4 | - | CASRSALSYNEQFF | TGTGCCAGCAGAAGCGCCCTCTCCTACAATGAGCAGTTCTTC
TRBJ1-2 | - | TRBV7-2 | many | CASSLRLYGYTF | TGTGCCAGCAGCCTAAGGTTGTATGGCTACACCTTC
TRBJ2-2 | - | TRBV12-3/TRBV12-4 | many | CASSLGGPGELFF | TGTGCCAGCAGTTTAGGGGGACCGGGGGAGCTGTTTTTT
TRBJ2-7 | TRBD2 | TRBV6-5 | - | CASSYSGTSSYEQYF | TGTGCCAGCAGTTACTCGGGGACTAGCTCCTACGAGCAGTACTTC
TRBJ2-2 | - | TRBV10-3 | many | CAISESLSGASNTGELFF | TGTGCCATCAGTGAGTCGCTATCGGGGGCCTCGAACACCGGGGAGCTGTTTTTT
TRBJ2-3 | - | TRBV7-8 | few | CASSLGLSPRVYTQYF | TGTGCCAGCAGCTTAGGGCTCAGTCCCAGGGTATATACGCAGTATTTT
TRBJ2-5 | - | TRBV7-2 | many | CASSLGRGAQETQYF | TGTGCCAGCAGCTTAGGGCGGGGAGCCCAAGAGACCCAGTACTTC
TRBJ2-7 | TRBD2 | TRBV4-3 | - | CASSQDPVAGEEQYF | TGCGCCAGCAGCCAAGATCCGGTAGCGGGGGAAGAGCAGTACTTC
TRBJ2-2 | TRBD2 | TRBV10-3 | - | CAISEMGREGLDDEETGELFF | TGTGCCATCAGTGAAATGGGGCGGGAGGGCCTAGATGATGAGGAGACCGGGGAGCTGTTTTTT
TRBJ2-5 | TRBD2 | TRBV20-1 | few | CSASWSGGPPGWTQYF | TGCAGTGCTAGTTGGTCGGGGGGGCCCCCGGGGTGGACCCAGTACTTC
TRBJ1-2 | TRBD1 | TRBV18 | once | CASSLLDRGNYGYTF | TGTGCCAGCTCACTACTCGACAGGGGCAACTATGGCTACACCTTC
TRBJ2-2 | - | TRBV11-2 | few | CASSFGTERTGELFF | TGTGCCAGCAGCTTTGGTACAGAACGCACCGGGGAGCTGTTTTTT
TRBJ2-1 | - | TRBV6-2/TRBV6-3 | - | CASSVSTYNEQFF | TGTGCCAGCAGTGTTTCAACGTACAATGAGCAGTTCTTC
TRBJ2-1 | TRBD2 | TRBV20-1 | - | CSRRGGYNEQFF | TGCAGTCGGCGGGGGGGTTACAATGAGCAGTTCTTC
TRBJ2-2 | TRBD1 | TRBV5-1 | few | CASSRGQGTGELFF | TGCGCCAGCAGCCGGGGACAGGGGACCGGGGAGCTGTTTTTT
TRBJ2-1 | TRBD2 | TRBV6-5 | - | CASSSPAGASYNEQFF | TGTGCCAGCAGTTCCCCAGCGGGGGCCTCCTACAATGAGCAGTTCTTC
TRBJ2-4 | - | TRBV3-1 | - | CASSQQGAKNIQYF | TGTGCCAGCAGCCAACAGGGAGCCAAAAACATTCAGTACTTC
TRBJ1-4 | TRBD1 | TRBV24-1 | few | CATSDPQQGPNEKLFF | TGTGCCACCAGTGATCCACAACAGGGGCCTAATGAAAAACTGTTTTTT
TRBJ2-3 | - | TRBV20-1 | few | CSASGGPTDTQYF | TGCAGTGCTAGCGGGGGGCCCACAGATACGCAGTATTTT
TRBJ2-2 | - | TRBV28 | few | CASSFRLRGTGELFF | TGTGCCAGCAGTTTTAGATTGCGGGGCACCGGGGAGCTGTTTTTT
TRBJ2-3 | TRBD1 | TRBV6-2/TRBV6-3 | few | CASSKRTGGTDTQYF | TGTGCCAGCAGTAAACGGACAGGGGGCACAGATACGCAGTATTTT
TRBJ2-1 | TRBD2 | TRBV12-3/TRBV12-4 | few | CASIADRTWGAGGYNEQFF | TGTGCCAGCATCGCGGACAGGACCTGGGGGGCGGGAGGGTATAATGAGCAGTTCTTC
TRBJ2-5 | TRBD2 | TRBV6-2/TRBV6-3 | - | CASSYSPLAGGYDRETQYF | TGTGCCAGCAGTTACTCACCCCTAGCGGGGGGGTATGACCGAGAGACCCAGTACTTC
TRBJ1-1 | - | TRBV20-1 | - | CSASRQLNTEAFF | TGCAGTGCTAGCCGGCAGCTGAACACTGAAGCTTTCTTT
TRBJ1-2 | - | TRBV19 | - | CASIPGPTLHYGYTF | TGTGCCAGTATTCCGGGACCAACACTCCACTATGGCTACACCTTC
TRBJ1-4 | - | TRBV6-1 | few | CASKSSGIATNEKLFF | TGTGCCAGCAAGTCTTCAGGCATTGCAACTAATGAAAAACTGTTTTTT
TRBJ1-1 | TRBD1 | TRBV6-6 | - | CASSEGQGRFF | TGTGCCAGCAGCGAGGGACAGGGAAGGTTCTTT
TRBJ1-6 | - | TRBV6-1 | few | CASTDGPSPLHF | TGTGCCAGCACTGACGGGCCTTCACCCCTCCACTTT
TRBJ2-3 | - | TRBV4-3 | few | CASSQDRARGVTDTQYF | TGCGCCAGCAGCCAAGATCGGGCGCGGGGCGTCACAGATACGCAGTATTTT
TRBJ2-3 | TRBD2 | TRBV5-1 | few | CASSLAPRGTTSTDTQYF | TGCGCCAGCAGCTTGGCCCCCCGGGGGACTACTAGCACAGATACGCAGTATTTT
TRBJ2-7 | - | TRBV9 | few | CASSVDISSYEQYF | TGTGCCAGCAGCGTAGACATAAGCTCCTACGAGCAGTACTTC
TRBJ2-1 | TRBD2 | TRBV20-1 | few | CSAIRLAMSLNEQFF | TGCAGTGCTATTCGACTAGCGATGAGTCTAAATGAGCAGTTCTTC
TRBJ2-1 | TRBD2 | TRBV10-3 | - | CATKGTREHNEQFF | TGTGCCACAAAGGGGACTAGAGAACACAATGAGCAGTTCTTC
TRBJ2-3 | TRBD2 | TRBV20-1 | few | CSARDVAGVVDTQYF | TGCAGTGCTAGAGACGTAGCGGGAGTTGTAGATACGCAGTATTTT
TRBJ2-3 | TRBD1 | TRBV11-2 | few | CASSFQGGFRTDTQYF | TGTGCCAGCAGTTTTCAAGGGGGCTTTAGGACAGATACGCAGTATTTT
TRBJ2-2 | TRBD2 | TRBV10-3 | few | CATLDGGAGELFF | TGTGCCACCCTAGATGGGGGGGCCGGGGAGCTGTTTTTT